The clone carrying this TCR beta chain was seen once. This record comes from a study of blood T cell repertoires in COVID-19. Background on the study: Sources were T cells, B-cell-depleted T cells, or PBMCs; the material itself was cDNA or gDNA.

TCRdb keeps only in-frame clones here, not all; method: immunoSEQ multiplex PCR. The sample lists more than 45,000 clones; approximately 91% were seen once. The TCR comes from a woman aged 80 or over with acute or convalescent COVID-19. Source material: peripheral blood.

CDR3 nucleotides: TGTGCCAGTAGTATTACCGGACAGGGGGCTAACTATGGCTACACCTTC. This translates into CASSITGQGANYGYTF. The chain couples TRBV19 to TRBJ1-2, with 10 bases fitting TRBD1. Trimming removed 3 bases from V and 0 bases from J; junction bases left unmatched: 4. Germline CDR1 is LNHDA and CDR2 is SQIVND (reference sequence). There are 16 residues in the CDR3.